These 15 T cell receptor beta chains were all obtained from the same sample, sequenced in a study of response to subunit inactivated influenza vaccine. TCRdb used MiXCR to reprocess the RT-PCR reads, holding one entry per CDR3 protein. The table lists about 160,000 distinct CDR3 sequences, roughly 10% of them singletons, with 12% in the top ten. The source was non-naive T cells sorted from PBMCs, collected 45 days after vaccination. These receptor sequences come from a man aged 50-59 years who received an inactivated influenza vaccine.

CDR3: CASSEDNQPQHF. The CDR3 DNA sequence: TGTGCCAGTAGTGAGGATAATCAGCCCCAGCATTTT. The chain joins TRBV19 to TRBJ1-5; no clear D gene. Germline assignment: CDR1 LNHDA and CDR2 SQIVND (reference sequence). The CDR3 length is 12 residues. Trimming took off 5 bases at V and 4 bases at J, with 6 bases between the two ends.

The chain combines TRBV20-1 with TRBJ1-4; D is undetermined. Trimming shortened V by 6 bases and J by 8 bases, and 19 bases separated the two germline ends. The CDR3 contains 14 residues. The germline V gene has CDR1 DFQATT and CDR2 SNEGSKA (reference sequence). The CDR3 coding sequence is TGCAGTGCGAAGCTGGGTGCCTCGGGGGAAAAACTGTTTTTT. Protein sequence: CSAKLGASGEKLFF.

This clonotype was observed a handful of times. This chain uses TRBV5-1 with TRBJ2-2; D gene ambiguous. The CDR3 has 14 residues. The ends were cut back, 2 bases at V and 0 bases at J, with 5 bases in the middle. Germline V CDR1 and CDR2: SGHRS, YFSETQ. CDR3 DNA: TGCGCCAGCAGCTTAACCGCGAACACCGGGGAGCTGTTTTTT. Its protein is CASSLTANTGELFF.

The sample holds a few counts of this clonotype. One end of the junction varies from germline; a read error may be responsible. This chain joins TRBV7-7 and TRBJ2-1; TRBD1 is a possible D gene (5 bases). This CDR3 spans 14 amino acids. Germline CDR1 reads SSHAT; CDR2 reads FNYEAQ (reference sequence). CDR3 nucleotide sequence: TGTGCTAGCAGCTTATTATTAGAACAGGCCGAGCAGTTCTTC. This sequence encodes CASSLLLEQAEQFF.

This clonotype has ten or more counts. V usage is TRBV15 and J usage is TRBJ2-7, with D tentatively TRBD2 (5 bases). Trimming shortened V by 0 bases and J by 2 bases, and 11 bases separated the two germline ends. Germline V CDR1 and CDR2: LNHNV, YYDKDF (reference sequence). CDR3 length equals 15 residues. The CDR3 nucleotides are TGTGCCACCAGCAGAGATCCGGGAAACACCTACGAGCAGTACTTC. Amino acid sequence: CATSRDPGNTYEQYF.

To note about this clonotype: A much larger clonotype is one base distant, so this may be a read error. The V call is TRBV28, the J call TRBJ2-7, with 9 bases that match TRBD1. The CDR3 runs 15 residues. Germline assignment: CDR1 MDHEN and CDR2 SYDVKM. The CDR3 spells CASSLAGQGSYEHYF. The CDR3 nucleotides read TGTGCCAGCAGTTTAGCGGGACAGGGCTCCTACGAGCACTACTTC.

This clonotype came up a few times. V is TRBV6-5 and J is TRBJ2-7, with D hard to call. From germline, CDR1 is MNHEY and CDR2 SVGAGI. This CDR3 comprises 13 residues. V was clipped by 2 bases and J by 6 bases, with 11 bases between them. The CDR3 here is CASSYARLGEQYF. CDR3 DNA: TGTGCCAGCAGTTACGCCCGTTTAGGCGAGCAGTACTTC.

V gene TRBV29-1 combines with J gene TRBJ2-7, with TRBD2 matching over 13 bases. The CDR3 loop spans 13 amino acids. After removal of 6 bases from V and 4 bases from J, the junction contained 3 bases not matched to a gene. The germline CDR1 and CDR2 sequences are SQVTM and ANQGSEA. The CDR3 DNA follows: TGCAGCGTGGGACTAGCGGGAACTTACGAGCAGTACTTC. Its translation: CSVGLAGTYEQYF.

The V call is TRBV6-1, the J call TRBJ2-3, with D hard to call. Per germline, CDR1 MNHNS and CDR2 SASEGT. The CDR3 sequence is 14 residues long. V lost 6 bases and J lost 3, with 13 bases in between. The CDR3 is CASSSGGETDTQYF. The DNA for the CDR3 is TGTGCCAGCAGCTCCGGCGGAGAGACAGATACGCAGTATTTT.

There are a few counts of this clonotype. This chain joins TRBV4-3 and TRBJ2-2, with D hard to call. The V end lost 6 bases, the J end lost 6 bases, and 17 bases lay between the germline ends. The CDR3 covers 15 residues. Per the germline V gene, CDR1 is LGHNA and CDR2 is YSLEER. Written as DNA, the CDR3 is TGCGCCAGCAGTCAATGGGCCGGATACGCCGGGGAGCTGTTTTTT. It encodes CASSQWAGYAGELFF.

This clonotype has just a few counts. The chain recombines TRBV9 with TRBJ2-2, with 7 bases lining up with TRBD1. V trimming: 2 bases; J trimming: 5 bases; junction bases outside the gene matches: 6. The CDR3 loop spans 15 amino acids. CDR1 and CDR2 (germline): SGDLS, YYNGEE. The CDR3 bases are TGTGCCAGCAGCGTCGCCGGGACAGCTACCGGGGAGCTGTTTTTT. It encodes CASSVAGTATGELFF.

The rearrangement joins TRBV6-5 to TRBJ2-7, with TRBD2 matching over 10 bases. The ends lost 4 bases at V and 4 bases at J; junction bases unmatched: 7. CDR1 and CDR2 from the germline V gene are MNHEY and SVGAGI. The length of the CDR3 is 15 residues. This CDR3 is CASSSYKAGGYEQYF. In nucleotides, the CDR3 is TGTGCCAGCAGTTCATACAAAGCGGGGGGGTACGAGCAGTACTTC.

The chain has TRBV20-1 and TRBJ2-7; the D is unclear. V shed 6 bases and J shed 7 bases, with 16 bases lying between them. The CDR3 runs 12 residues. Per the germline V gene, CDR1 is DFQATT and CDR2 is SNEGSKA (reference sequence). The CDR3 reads CSARRQDDEQYF. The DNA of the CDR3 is TGCAGTGCAAGGCGGCAGGACGATGAGCAGTACTTC.

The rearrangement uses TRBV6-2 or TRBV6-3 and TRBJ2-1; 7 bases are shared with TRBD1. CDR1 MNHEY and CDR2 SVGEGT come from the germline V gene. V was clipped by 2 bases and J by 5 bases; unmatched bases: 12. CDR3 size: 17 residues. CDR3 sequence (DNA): TGTGCCAGCAGTTACCCTAGTACAGGGGTACGAAACAATGAGCAGTTCTTC. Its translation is CASSYPSTGVRNNEQFF.

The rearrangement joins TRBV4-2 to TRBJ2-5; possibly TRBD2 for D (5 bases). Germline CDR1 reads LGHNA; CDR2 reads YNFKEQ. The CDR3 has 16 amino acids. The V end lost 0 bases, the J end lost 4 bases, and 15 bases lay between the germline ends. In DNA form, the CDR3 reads TGTGCCAGCAGCCAAGATAACGGGCGGGTGGGAGAGACCCAGTACTTC. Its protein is CASSQDNGRVGETQYF.